This T cell receptor (beta chain) derives from a study of blood T cell repertoires in COVID-19 (dated by TCRdb to between 2020 and 2021). With regard to the full study: The collaborator samples originated in the United States, Italy and Spain and spanned the acute and convalescent phases of COVID-19. Subjects who had been exposed to COVID-19, were actively infected with it, or had recovered from it provided the deeply sampled blood TCRbeta repertoires that made up the dataset. Where HLA class I and class II types were available, the types were taken from metadata supplied by the sample provider, not from assay-based typing. The prospective study material was composed of cDNA or gDNA derived from T cells, B-cell-depleted T cells, or PBMCs. A freely available public database, intended as a resource for researchers studying the immune response to SARS-CoV-2, is where the repertoires were released. The sample metadata nearly always contained a de-identified subject ID, COVID-19 status, age in years and sex. The samples were drawn from the first 160 participants of the ongoing ImmuneRACE study and from under 1,500 subjects provided by 6 global collaborators. Findings and caveats that apply to the study as a whole: The quantity of clinical and demographic metadata differed by source and by participant and was supplied without curation.

The sample holds one count of this clone. Its specific antigen is unknown. Base qualities were left out, and no much larger clone turns up one base away. Each collaborating institution followed its own protocols to collect whole blood in K2EDTA tubes. For TCRbeta analysis, collaborators shipped samples in one of three forms: frozen whole blood, isolated PBMCs, or DNA extracted from either of those sample types. TCRbeta CDR3 regions were amplified from genomic DNA using the immunoSEQ Assay, a bias-controlled multiplex PCR. For the original study's pipeline: The number of nucleated cells in each sample was estimated from the amplification of reference gene primers within the assay. Sequence reads were collapsed and filtered to measure the absolute abundance of every unique TCRbeta CDR3 rearrangement. For each sample, productive Simpson clonality was calculated as the square root of Simpson's diversity index across productive rearrangements. TCRdb re-hosts the immuneACCESS table, in-frame sequences only. Its copies lack some clones; in the studies checked, an unresolved V gene accounts for under half of them, and the cause for the rest is not known. The DNA was the basis for D and trimming; V, J and clone size are from that table. The sample table shows around 99,000 clones, and 75% to 85% are seen once. The top ten clonotypes cover about a sixth of the sample.

The clonotype originates from a woman aged 80 or older with active or convalescent COVID-19. The material sequenced was peripheral blood.

The nucleotide sequence reads TGTGCCAGCATTAGTAGCGGGAGATCCCACGAGCAGTACTTC. This is translated as CASISSGRSHEQYF. The chain employs TRBV2 and TRBJ2-7, with 9 junctional bases fitting TRBD2. The CDR3, cysteine through phenylalanine, is 14 amino acids long. Only the CDR3 part of the read is kept: 42 bases, read in frame from the first base. The germline V and J ends show losses of 7 bases and 5 bases respectively, and no gene match explains 9 bases of the junction. The germline V gene specifies SNHLY as CDR1 and FYNNEI as CDR2.